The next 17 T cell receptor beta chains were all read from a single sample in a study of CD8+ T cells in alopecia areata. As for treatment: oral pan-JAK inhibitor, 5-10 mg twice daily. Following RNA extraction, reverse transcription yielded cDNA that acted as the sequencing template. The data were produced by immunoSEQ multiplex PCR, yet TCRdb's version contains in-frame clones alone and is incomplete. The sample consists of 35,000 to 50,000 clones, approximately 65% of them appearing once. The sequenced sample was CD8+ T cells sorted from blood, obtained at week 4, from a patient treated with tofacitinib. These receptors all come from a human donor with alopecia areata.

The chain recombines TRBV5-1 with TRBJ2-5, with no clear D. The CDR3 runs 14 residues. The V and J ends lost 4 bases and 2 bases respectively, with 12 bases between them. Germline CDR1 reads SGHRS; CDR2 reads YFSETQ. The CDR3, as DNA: TGCGCCAGCAGCCGCCGAGGTTCGCAAGAGACCCAGTACTTC. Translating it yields CASSRRGSQETQYF. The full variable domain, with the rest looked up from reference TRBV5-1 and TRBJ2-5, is KAGVTQTPRYLIKTRGQQVTLSCSPISGHRSVSWYQQTPGQGLQFLFEYFSETQRNKGNFPGRFSGRQFSNSRSEMNVSTLELGDSALYLCASSRRGSQETQYFGPGTRLLVL.

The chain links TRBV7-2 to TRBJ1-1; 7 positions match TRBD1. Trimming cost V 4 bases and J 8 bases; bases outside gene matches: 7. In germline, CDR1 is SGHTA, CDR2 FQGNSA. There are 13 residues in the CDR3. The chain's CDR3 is CASSSLQGWEAFF. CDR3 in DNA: TGTGCCAGCAGCTCACTACAGGGGTGGGAAGCTTTCTTT.

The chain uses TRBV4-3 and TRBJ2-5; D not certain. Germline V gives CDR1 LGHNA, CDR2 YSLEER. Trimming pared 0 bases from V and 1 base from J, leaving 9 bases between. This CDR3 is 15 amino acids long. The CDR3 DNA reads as TGCGCCAGCAGCCAAGATAGGGCCAGCCAAGAGACCCAGTACTTC. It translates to CASSQDRASQETQYF.

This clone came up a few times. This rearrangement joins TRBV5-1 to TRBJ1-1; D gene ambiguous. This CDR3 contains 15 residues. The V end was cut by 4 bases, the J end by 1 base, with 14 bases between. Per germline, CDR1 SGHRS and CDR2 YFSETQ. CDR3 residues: CASSPNPNPNTEAFF. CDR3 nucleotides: TGCGCCAGCAGCCCAAACCCGAATCCGAACACTGAAGCTTTCTTT.

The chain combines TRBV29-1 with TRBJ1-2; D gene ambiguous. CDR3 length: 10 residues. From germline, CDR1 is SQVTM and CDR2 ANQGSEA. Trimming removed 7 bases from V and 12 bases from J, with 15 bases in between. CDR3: CSATPSPHTF. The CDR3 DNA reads TGCAGCGCAACACCGTCCCCGCACACCTTC.

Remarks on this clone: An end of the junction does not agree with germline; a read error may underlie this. CDR3 region: CASSYSTSGGETQYF. The CDR3 DNA reads as TGTGCCAGCAGTTACTCGACTAGCGGGGGAGAGACCCAGTACTTC. The rearrangement links TRBV10-3 to TRBJ2-5, with TRBD2 matching 12 bases. From germline, CDR1 is ENHRY and CDR2 SYGVKD. The CDR3 has 15 amino acids.

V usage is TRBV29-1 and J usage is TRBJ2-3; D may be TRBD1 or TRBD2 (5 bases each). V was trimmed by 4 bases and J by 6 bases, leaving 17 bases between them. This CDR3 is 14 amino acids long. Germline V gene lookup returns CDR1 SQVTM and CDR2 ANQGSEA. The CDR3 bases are TGCAGCGTTGGGGGGACCTTTGAGGACGATACGCAGTATTTT. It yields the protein CSVGGTFEDDTQYF.

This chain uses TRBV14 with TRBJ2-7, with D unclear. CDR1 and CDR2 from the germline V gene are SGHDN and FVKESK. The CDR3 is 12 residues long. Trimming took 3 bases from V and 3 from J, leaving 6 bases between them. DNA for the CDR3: TGTGCCAGCAGCCAGGGTATCTACGAGCAGTACTTC. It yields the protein CASSQGIYEQYF.

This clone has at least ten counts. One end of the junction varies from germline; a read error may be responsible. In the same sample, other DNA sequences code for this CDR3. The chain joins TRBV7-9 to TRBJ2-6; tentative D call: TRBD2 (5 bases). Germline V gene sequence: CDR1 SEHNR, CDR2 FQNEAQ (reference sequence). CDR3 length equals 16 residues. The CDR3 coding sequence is TGCGCCAGCAGCCAAGATGGGAGCTCTGGGGCCAACGTCCTGACTTTC. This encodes CASSQDGSSGANVLTF.

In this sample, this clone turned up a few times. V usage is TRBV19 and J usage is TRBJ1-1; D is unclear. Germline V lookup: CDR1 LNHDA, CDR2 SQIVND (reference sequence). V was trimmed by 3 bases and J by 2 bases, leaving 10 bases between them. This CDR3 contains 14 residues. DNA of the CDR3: TGTGCCAGTAGTATCCGGGTCGGAAACACTGAAGCTTTCTTT. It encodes CASSIRVGNTEAFF.

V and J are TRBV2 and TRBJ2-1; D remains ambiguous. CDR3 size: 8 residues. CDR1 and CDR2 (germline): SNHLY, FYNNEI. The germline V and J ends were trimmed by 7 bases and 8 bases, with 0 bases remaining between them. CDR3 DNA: TGTGCCAGCAATGAGCAGTTCTTC. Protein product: CASNEQFF. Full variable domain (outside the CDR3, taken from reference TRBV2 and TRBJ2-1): EPEVTQTPSHQVTQMGQEVILRCVPISNHLYFYWYRQILGQKVEFLVSFYNNEISEKSEIFDDQFSVERPDGSNFTLKIRSTKLEDSAMYFCASNEQFFGPGTRLTVL.

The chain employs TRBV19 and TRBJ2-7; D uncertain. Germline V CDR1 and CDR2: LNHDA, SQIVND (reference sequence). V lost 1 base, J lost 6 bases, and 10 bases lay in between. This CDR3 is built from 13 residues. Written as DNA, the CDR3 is TGTGCCAGTAGTATAGGAACTCTTCGCGAGCAGTACTTC. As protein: CASSIGTLREQYF.

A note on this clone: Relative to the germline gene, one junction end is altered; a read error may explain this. CDR3 bases: TGTGCCAGCAGCACCGGACTAGCGCCCAGGTTC. Its translation is CASSTGLAPRF. This rearrangement joins TRBV2 to TRBJ2-4; 9 bases align to TRBD2. This CDR3 contains 11 residues. CDR1 and CDR2 from the germline V gene are SNHLY and FYNNEI.

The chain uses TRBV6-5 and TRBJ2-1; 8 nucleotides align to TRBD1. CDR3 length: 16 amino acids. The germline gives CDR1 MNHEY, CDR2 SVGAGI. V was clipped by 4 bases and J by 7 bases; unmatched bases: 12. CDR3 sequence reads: CASSSDRADLVNEQFF. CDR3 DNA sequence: TGTGCCAGCAGTTCGGACAGGGCGGATTTGGTGAATGAGCAGTTCTTC.

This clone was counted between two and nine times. The CDR3 DNA sequence: TGTGCCAGTAACGGCAGGGTTGGTTACAATGAGCAGTTCTTC. It codes for CASNGRVGYNEQFF. The V gene is TRBV19, the J gene TRBJ2-1; tentatively, D is TRBD1 (5 bases). V lost 7 bases, J lost 4 bases, and 14 bases lay in between. The CDR3 runs 14 residues. CDR1 and CDR2 (germline): LNHDA, SQIVND (reference sequence).

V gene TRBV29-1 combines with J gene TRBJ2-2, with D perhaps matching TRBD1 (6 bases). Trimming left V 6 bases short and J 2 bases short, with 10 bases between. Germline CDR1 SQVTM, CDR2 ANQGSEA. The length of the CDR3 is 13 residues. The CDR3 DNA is TGCAGCGTACAGGGATTAAACACCGGGGAGCTGTTTTTT. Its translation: CSVQGLNTGELFF.

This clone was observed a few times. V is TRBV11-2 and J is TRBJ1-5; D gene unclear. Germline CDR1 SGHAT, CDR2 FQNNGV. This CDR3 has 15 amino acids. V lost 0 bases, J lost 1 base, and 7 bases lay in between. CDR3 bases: TGTGCCAGCAGCTTAGATTATGGGAGCAATCAGCCCCAGCATTTT. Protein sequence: CASSLDYGSNQPQHF.